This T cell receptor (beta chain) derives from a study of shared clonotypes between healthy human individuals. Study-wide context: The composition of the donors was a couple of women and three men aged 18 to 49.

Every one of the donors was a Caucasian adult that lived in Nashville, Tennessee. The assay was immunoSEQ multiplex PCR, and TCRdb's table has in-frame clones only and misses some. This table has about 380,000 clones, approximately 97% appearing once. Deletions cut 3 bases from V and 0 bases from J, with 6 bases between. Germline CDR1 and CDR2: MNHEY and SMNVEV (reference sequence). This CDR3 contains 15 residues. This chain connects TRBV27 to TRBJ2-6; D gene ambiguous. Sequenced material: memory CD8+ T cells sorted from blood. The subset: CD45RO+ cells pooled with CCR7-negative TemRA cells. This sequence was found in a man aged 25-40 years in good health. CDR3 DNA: TGTGCCAGCAGTTTCCTTAGCTCTGGGGCCAACGTCCTGACTTTC. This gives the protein CASSFLSSGANVLTF.